These 16 T cell receptor beta chains originate from one sample sequenced in a study of identical twins. TCRdb redid the calling of the 5' RACE reads with MiXCR, one entry per CDR3 protein. This table has 240,000 or so distinct CDR3 sequences, about 10% appearing once. Sequences were obtained from memory T cells sorted from blood. These receptors originate from a man in his fifties in good health.

This clonotype was seen repeatedly, ten times or more. The CDR3 DNA reads TGCGCCAGCAGCTTGGAAAGGGGCTTGACACCCCTCCACTTT. It codes for CASSLERGLTPLHF. V and J are TRBV5-1 and TRBJ1-6; tentatively, D is TRBD1 (5 bases). Trimming pared 0 bases from V and 11 bases from J, leaving 12 bases between. This CDR3 contains 14 residues. Germline CDR1 is SGHRS and CDR2 is YFSETQ.

The chain links TRBV18 to TRBJ2-1; D not resolved. The V gene's germline CDR1 is KGHSH and CDR2 LQKENI. This CDR3 is 12 amino acids long. V gave up 2 bases and J gave up 6 bases, with 5 bases separating them. In DNA, the CDR3 is TGTGCCAGCTCACCAGCCTTCAATGAGCAGTTCTTC. Residues: CASSPAFNEQFF.

This clonotype was seen more than once but under ten times. The V gene is TRBV5-6, the J gene TRBJ1-4, with TRBD1 matching 8 bases. V gave up 2 bases and J gave up 7 bases; unmatched junction bases: 13. The CDR3 covers 17 residues. Per the germline V gene, CDR1 is SGHDT and CDR2 is YYEEEE. CDR3 sequence reads: CASSFDRGVGLGEKLFF. CDR3 bases: TGTGCCAGCAGCTTCGACAGGGGTGTTGGGTTAGGTGAAAAACTGTTTTTT.

The V and J genes are TRBV20-1 and TRBJ2-7, with D tentatively TRBD1 or TRBD2 (7 bases each). There are 12 residues in the CDR3. Germline CDR1 DFQATT, CDR2 SNEGSKA (reference sequence). Trimming took 6 bases from V and 7 from J, leaving 16 bases between them. The CDR3 region is CSARGGVGEQYF. The CDR3 nucleotides are TGCAGTGCCAGGGGGGGGGTTGGTGAGCAGTACTTC.

This clonotype was detected many times. The chain recombines TRBV5-6 with TRBJ1-5; a possible D gene is TRBD1 (5 bases). The V end was cut by 3 bases, the J end by 3 bases, with 10 bases between. The CDR3 loop spans 14 amino acids. In germline, CDR1 is SGHDT, CDR2 YYEEEE. CDR3 in DNA: TGTGCCAGCAGCTCTAAGACAGACAATCAGCCCCAGCATTTT. It encodes CASSSKTDNQPQHF.

This clonotype was detected a few times. The CDR3 loop reads CASSIESGTEAFF. CDR3 coding DNA: TGTGCCAGTAGTATAGAGTCGGGCACTGAAGCTTTCTTT. The chain links TRBV19 to TRBJ1-1; D is unresolved. V gave up 0 bases and J gave up 4 bases, with 6 bases separating them. The CDR3 covers 13 residues. CDR1 and CDR2 from the germline V gene are LNHDA and SQIVND (reference sequence).

This rearrangement joins TRBV10-1 to TRBJ1-1; no reliable D call. Germline V lookup: CDR1 WNHNN, CDR2 SYGVQD (reference sequence). The V gene lost 2 bases and the J gene lost 5 bases, with 12 bases spanning the gap. This CDR3 contains 14 residues. Here the CDR3 DNA reads TGCGCCAGCAGTGAGCTGCCCTGGAAGACTGAAGCTTTCTTT. It specifies CASSELPWKTEAFF.

V gene TRBV5-1 combines with J gene TRBJ2-2; D ambiguous. The CDR3 extends over 16 amino acids. Trimming took 0 bases from V and 6 from J, leaving 15 bases between them. Looked up from germline, CDR1 is SGHRS and CDR2 is YFSETQ. For the CDR3, the DNA is TGCGCCAGCAGCTTGGTTGTAGGCTTTCAGGCCGGGGAGCTGTTTTTT. Translation gives CASSLVVGFQAGELFF.

J is TRBJ2-7 and V is TRBV6-2 or TRBV6-3, with D hard to call. CDR1 is MNHEY and CDR2 is SVGEGT in the germline V gene. V gave up 2 bases and J gave up 0 bases, with 14 bases separating them. The CDR3 runs 16 residues. CDR3 in amino acids: CASSYTKGRSSYEQYF. DNA of the CDR3: TGTGCCAGCAGTTACACCAAGGGCAGGAGCTCCTACGAGCAGTACTTC.

The V and J genes are TRBV5-4 and TRBJ1-6; the D gene is possibly TRBD1 (5 bases). Germline CDR1 and CDR2: SGHNT and YYREEE (reference sequence). Between the trimmed V and J ends, which lost 0 bases and 15 bases, there was a span of 16 bases. The CDR3 is 14 amino acids. The CDR3 bases are TGTGCCAGCAGCTTGGACAGGAACCCGGGGTTCCTCCACTTT. Translating gives CASSLDRNPGFLHF.

This chain uses TRBV7-9 with TRBJ2-7; D might be TRBD2 (5 bases). Trimming took off 5 bases at V and 6 bases at J, with 14 bases between the two ends. The CDR3 loop spans 13 amino acids. Germline assignment: CDR1 SEHNR and CDR2 FQNEAQ (reference sequence). The DNA for the CDR3 is TGTGCCAGCAGCAACCCGGGGAGTCTCGAGCAGTACTTC. Translating it yields CASSNPGSLEQYF.

The V and J genes are TRBV7-9 and TRBJ2-5, with 7 bases identical to TRBD2. The germline V gene has CDR1 SEHNR and CDR2 FQNEAQ (reference sequence). CDR3 length equals 15 residues. V trimming: 4 bases; J trimming: 6 bases; junction bases outside the gene matches: 11. The CDR3 DNA follows: TGTGCCAGCAGCTCCACAGCGGGGATAAAGAAGACCCAGTACTTC. It specifies CASSSTAGIKKTQYF.

This clonotype occurred a few times. This sequence joins TRBV28 and TRBJ1-2; D remains unclear. The CDR3 totals 15 residues. Germline CDR1 MDHEN, CDR2 SYDVKM. V lost 0 bases and J lost 0, with 8 bases in between. The CDR3 protein is CASSLWTATNYGYTF. The CDR3 nucleotides read TGTGCCAGCAGTTTATGGACGGCTACTAACTATGGCTACACCTTC.

J is TRBJ2-2 and V is TRBV5-1, with D tentatively TRBD1 (6 bases). The V and J ends lost 4 bases and 4 bases respectively, with 20 bases between them. The CDR3 consists of 17 residues. Germline CDR1 is SGHRS and CDR2 is YFSETQ. CDR3 residues: CASSLQGIGIVTGELFF. The CDR3 DNA is TGCGCCAGCAGCCTACAGGGAATCGGAATAGTCACCGGGGAGCTGTTTTTT.

Details on this clonotype: At one of its ends the junction is not consistent with the germline gene, which may arise from a read error. This chain links TRBV18 with TRBJ2-1, with TRBD1 identical over 7 bases. This CDR3 has 15 residues. In germline, CDR1 is KGHSH, CDR2 LQKENI. The chain's CDR3 is CAGSPGQGVYNEQFF. CDR3 bases: TGTGCCGGCTCACCGGGGCAGGGGGTCTACAATGAGCAGTTCTTC.

This clonotype was seen at least ten times. The CDR3 DNA reads TGTGCCAGCAGTTTAATCGATGAGCAGTTCTTC. Residues: CASSLIDEQFF. The V and J genes are TRBV12-3 or TRBV12-4 and TRBJ2-1; D unclear. The CDR3 totals 11 residues. The V end lost 2 bases, the J end lost 8 bases, and 4 bases lay between the germline ends.